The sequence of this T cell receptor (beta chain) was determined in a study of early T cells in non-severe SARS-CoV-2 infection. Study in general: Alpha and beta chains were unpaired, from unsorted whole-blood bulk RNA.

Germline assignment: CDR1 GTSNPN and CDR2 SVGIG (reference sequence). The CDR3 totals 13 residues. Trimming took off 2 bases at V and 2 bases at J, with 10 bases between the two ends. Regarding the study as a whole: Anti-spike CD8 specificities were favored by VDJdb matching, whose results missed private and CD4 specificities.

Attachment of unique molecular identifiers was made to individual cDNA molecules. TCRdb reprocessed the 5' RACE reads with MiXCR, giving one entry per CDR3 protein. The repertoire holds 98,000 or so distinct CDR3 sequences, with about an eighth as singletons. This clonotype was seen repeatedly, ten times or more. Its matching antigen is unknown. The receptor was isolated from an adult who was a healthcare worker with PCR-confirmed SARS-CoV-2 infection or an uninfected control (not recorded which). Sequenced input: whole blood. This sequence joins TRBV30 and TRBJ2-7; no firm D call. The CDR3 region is CAWSPGSTYEQYF. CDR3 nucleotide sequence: TGTGCCTGGAGTCCGGGCAGCACCTACGAGCAGTACTTC.